This passage covers 30 T cell receptor beta chains from one sample sequenced in a study of blood T cell repertoires in COVID-19 (dated by TCRdb to about 2020). Library generation was performed with the immunoSEQ multiplex PCR assay. TCRdb obtained this table from immuneACCESS and retained in-frame rearrangements with V and J assigned. These tables miss some clones; where compared with another copy, unresolved V genes account for less than half of the shortfall, and the remainder is unexplained. Counted in this sample were 250,000 to 350,000 clones; approximately 87% of them appeared once. Of the sample, about 7.8% is held by the ten largest clones. Source material: peripheral blood. These receptors were obtained from a woman aged 45-59 years who had recovered from COVID-19.

As to this clone: A much larger clonotype is one base distant, so this may be a read error. This chain connects TRBV9 to TRBJ2-7; 11 bases align to TRBD1. Germline CDR1 reads SGDLS; CDR2 reads YYNGEE. CDR3 length: 14 amino acids. V dropped 4 bases and J dropped 2; count of bases not matched to a gene: 2. The CDR3 bases are TGTGCCAGCAGCCCGGGACAGGGGGCCTACGAGCAGTACTTC. Amino acids: CASSPGQGAYEQYF.

The chain carries TRBV19 and TRBJ2-1, with 12 bases matching TRBD1. Trimming cost V 6 bases and J 7 bases; bases outside gene matches: 4. Germline CDR1 LNHDA, CDR2 SQIVND (reference sequence). This CDR3 is built from 14 residues. CDR3 sequence reads: CASRVGQGANEQFF. CDR3 DNA: TGTGCCAGTAGGGTGGGACAGGGGGCAAATGAGCAGTTCTTC. The variable domain in full, with the rest retrieved from reference TRBV19 and TRBJ2-1, is DGGITQSPKYLFRKEGQNVTLSCEQNLNHDAMYWYRQDPGQGLRLIYYSQIVNDFQKGDIAEGYSVSREKKESFPLTVTSAQKNPTAFYLCASRVGQGANEQFFGPGTRLTVL.

The chain links TRBV4-1 to TRBJ2-3; TRBD2 matches 10 bases. The CDR3 is made up of 16 amino acids. After removal of 3 bases from V and 0 bases from J, the junction contained 3 bases not matched to a gene. Germline loops: CDR1 MGHRA, CDR2 YSYEKL. DNA of the CDR3: TGCGCCAGCAGCCATGGACTAGCGGCTAGCACAGATACGCAGTATTTT. Encoded protein: CASSHGLAASTDTQYF.

This clone occurred once. The chain carries TRBV29-1 and TRBJ2-7; possibly TRBD1 for D (6 bases). This CDR3 comprises 12 residues. The germline V and J ends were trimmed by 7 bases and 2 bases, with 12 bases remaining between them. Germline values: CDR1 SQVTM, CDR2 ANQGSEA. CDR3: CSARQATYEQYF. The CDR3 DNA reads TGCAGCGCGCGACAGGCAACCTACGAGCAGTACTTC.

Ten or more counts support this clone. As DNA, the CDR3 is TGTGCCAGCAGCTCTAGGCGGTGGCGGGGTCCCTCCTACGAGCAGTACTTC. This gives the protein CASSSRRWRGPSYEQYF. The chain carries TRBV11-2 and TRBJ2-7, with a weak D call TRBD2 (6 bases). Trimming stripped 4 bases from V and 0 bases from J, with 19 bases between. The CDR3 loop spans 17 amino acids. Per the germline V gene, CDR1 is SGHAT and CDR2 is FQNNGV.

The V gene is TRBV19, the J gene TRBJ1-4; TRBD1 matches 10 bases. In germline, CDR1 is LNHDA, CDR2 SQIVND (reference sequence). The CDR3 totals 15 residues. V dropped 7 bases and J dropped 6; count of bases not matched to a gene: 8. CDR3 DNA sequence: TGTGCCAGTACCCCACCCGGACAGGGGGATGAAAAACTGTTTTTT. This translates into CASTPPGQGDEKLFF. The complete variable domain, with remaining parts taken from reference TRBV19 and TRBJ1-4, reads DGGITQSPKYLFRKEGQNVTLSCEQNLNHDAMYWYRQDPGQGLRLIYYSQIVNDFQKGDIAEGYSVSREKKESFPLTVTSAQKNPTAFYLCASTPPGQGDEKLFFGSGTQLSVL.

J is TRBJ2-1 and V is TRBV7-2; weak D call: TRBD2 (5 bases). CDR1 SGHTA and CDR2 FQGNSA come from the germline V gene. Trimming stripped 4 bases from V and 6 bases from J, with 10 bases between. There are 13 residues in the CDR3. CDR3 bases: TGTGCCAGCAGCTCCGGGAATGTCAATGAGCAGTTCTTC. Protein: CASSSGNVNEQFF.

This clone was observed a single time. This sequence joins TRBV2 and TRBJ2-5; a weak D match, TRBD2 (7 bases). The V end was cut by 5 bases, the J end by 4 bases, with 14 bases between. This CDR3 is 14 amino acids long. Looked up from germline, CDR1 is SNHLY and CDR2 is FYNNEI. CDR3 protein: CASSTLGGGETQYF. CDR3 DNA sequence: TGTGCCAGCAGTACATTAGGGGGGGGAGAGACCCAGTACTTC.

The V call is TRBV6-1, the J call TRBJ1-5, with D unclear. The V end lost 2 bases, the J end lost 7 bases, and 9 bases lay between the germline ends. CDR3 length: 13 residues. The V gene's germline CDR1 is MNHNS and CDR2 SASEGT. CDR3 region: CASSELGGQPQHF. The CDR3 DNA sequence: TGTGCCAGCAGTGAATTGGGAGGGCAGCCCCAGCATTTT.

To note about this clone: Other DNA sequences in the sample encode the same CDR3. The genes are TRBV6-5 and TRBJ2-1, with 11 bases lining up with TRBD2. The length of the CDR3 is 15 residues. J gave up 4 bases and V 6 bases, and 5 bases lay outside the gene matches. CDR1 is MNHEY, CDR2 SVGAGI, per germline. The CDR3 sequence: CASRLAGGPYNEQFF. CDR3 DNA: TGTGCCAGCAGATTAGCGGGAGGGCCGTACAATGAGCAGTTCTTC.

The V gene is TRBV27, the J gene TRBJ1-2; D possibly corresponds to TRBD1 (6 bases). Germline CDR1 MNHEY, CDR2 SMNVEV (reference sequence). V was pared by 0 bases and J by 6 bases, with 11 bases between. The CDR3 runs 14 residues. The CDR3 protein is CASSLSPDSNGYTF. As DNA, the CDR3 is TGTGCCAGCAGTTTATCCCCGGACAGCAATGGCTACACCTTC.

The genes are TRBV12-3 or TRBV12-4 and TRBJ1-4; D uncertain. The CDR3 spans 12 residues. V shed 6 bases and J shed 0 bases, with 2 bases lying between them. The CDR3 nucleotides read TGTGCCAGCAGCACAACTAATGAAAAACTGTTTTTT. Its translation is CASSTTNEKLFF.

The chain uses TRBV19 and TRBJ2-3; D might be TRBD2 (5 bases). CDR1 is LNHDA, CDR2 SQIVND, per germline (reference sequence). V gave up 8 bases and J gave up 3 bases, with 12 bases separating them. CDR3 length equals 13 residues. This chain's CDR3 is CASRGRGTDTQYF. In nucleotides, the CDR3 is TGTGCCAGTCGAGGGCGAGGAACAGATACGCAGTATTTT.

The chain has TRBV28 and TRBJ2-3, with 7 nucleotides matching TRBD2. Unmatched junction bases numbered 8, after V lost 8 bases and J lost 0 bases. The length of the CDR3 is 15 residues. CDR1 is MDHEN and CDR2 is SYDVKM in the germline V gene. CDR3 loop: CASLTGGISTDTQYF. CDR3 DNA sequence: TGTGCCAGCCTTACGGGGGGAATTAGCACAGATACGCAGTATTTT.

This rearrangement joins TRBV20-1 to TRBJ2-7, with D perhaps matching TRBD2 (5 bases). The V end lost 6 bases, the J end lost 4 bases, and 10 bases lay between the germline ends. CDR3 length: 11 residues. The germline V gene has CDR1 DFQATT and CDR2 SNEGSKA (reference sequence). CDR3 amino acids: CSAKDLYEQYF. The CDR3 DNA reads TGCAGTGCCAAGGACTTATACGAGCAGTACTTC.

The rearrangement uses TRBV7-6 and TRBJ1-2; the D gene is possibly TRBD1 (6 bases). Per the germline V gene, CDR1 is SGHVS and CDR2 is FNYEAQ. V was shortened by 6 bases and J by 3 bases, with 11 bases between the two germline ends. This CDR3 has 13 residues. The CDR3 region has the DNA TGTGCCAGCAGATCGGACAGCGACTATGGCTACACCTTC. Amino acid sequence: CASRSDSDYGYTF.

The chain links TRBV27 to TRBJ2-7; TRBD1 agrees at 8 bases. V trimming: 7 bases; J trimming: 3 bases; junction bases outside the gene matches: 8. CDR3 length equals 14 residues. Germline V gene sequence: CDR1 MNHEY, CDR2 SMNVEV (reference sequence). The DNA for the CDR3 is TGTGCCAGCATCCAGGGACAGGTATACTACGAGCAGTACTTC. Protein sequence: CASIQGQVYYEQYF.

The V gene is TRBV10-3, the J gene TRBJ2-2; 9 bases are shared with TRBD2. This CDR3 is 15 amino acids long. The V gene end was trimmed by 10 bases and the J gene end by 1 base; junction bases not matched to a gene: 7. Germline CDR1 ENHRY, CDR2 SYGVKD. Here the CDR3 DNA reads TGTGCCACCTCGCGACTAGCGGAGAACACCGGGGAGCTGTTTTTT. Its translation: CATSRLAENTGELFF.

This chain uses TRBV10-3 with TRBJ2-3; a possible D gene is TRBD2 (5 bases). The germline V gene encodes CDR1 ENHRY and CDR2 SYGVKD. Trimming took 0 bases from V and 5 from J, leaving 15 bases between them. CDR3 length: 16 amino acids. The CDR3 nucleotides are TGTGCCATCAGTGAGTCGGCATCTAGCAGAAAAGATACGCAGTATTTT. Translation gives CAISESASSRKDTQYF.

The rearrangement joins TRBV7-8 to TRBJ1-2, with 9 bases matching TRBD1. Germline values: CDR1 SGHVS, CDR2 FQNEAQ. V lost 4 bases and J lost 4; bases outside the gene matches: 4. The CDR3 loop spans 14 amino acids. In nucleotides, the CDR3 is TGTGCCAGCAGCTGGGGACAGGGAGTCTATGGCTACACCTTC. It translates to CASSWGQGVYGYTF.

The chain uses TRBV30 and TRBJ2-1; 8 bases match TRBD1. Trimming cost V 5 bases and J 0 bases; bases outside gene matches: 3. The CDR3 is made up of 14 amino acids. Per the germline V gene, CDR1 is GTSNPN and CDR2 is SVGIG (reference sequence). CDR3 protein: CAWSTGGSYNEQFF. Written as DNA, the CDR3 is TGTGCCTGGTCTACAGGGGGCTCCTACAATGAGCAGTTCTTC.

The rearrangement joins TRBV2 to TRBJ2-7; a weak D match, TRBD2 (6 bases). Trimming cost V 7 bases and J 5 bases, with 15 bases left between them. The CDR3 extends over 13 amino acids. Looked up from germline, CDR1 is SNHLY and CDR2 is FYNNEI. The CDR3 sequence is CASTETRLNEQYF. The CDR3 DNA reads as TGTGCCAGCACCGAGACTAGACTAAACGAGCAGTACTTC.

The chain joins TRBV25-1 to TRBJ1-1; perhaps TRBD1 as D (5 bases). This CDR3 has 13 residues. Germline values: CDR1 MGHDK, CDR2 SYGVNS. V was trimmed by 7 bases and J by 0 bases, leaving 9 bases between them. Here the CDR3 reads CASIDRLNTEAFF. The CDR3 DNA is TGTGCCAGCATCGACAGATTGAACACTGAAGCTTTCTTT.

The chain combines TRBV6-5 with TRBJ1-1; TRBD1 might be the D (6 bases). Trimming pared 0 bases from V and 1 base from J, leaving 9 bases between. CDR3 size: 15 residues. From germline, CDR1 is MNHEY and CDR2 SVGAGI. This CDR3 is CASSYSAGENTEAFF. CDR3 nucleotide sequence: TGTGCCAGCAGTTACTCGGCAGGGGAGAACACTGAAGCTTTCTTT.

The chain recombines TRBV29-1 with TRBJ1-4; 7 nucleotides agree with TRBD1. The CDR3 consists of 13 residues. J gave up 8 bases and V 4 bases, and 7 bases lay outside the gene matches. Germline CDR1 and CDR2: SQVTM and ANQGSEA. CDR3: CSVVRQGVEKLFF. CDR3 bases: TGCAGCGTTGTGCGTCAGGGGGTAGAAAAACTGTTTTTT.

J is TRBJ2-1 and V is TRBV5-5; 9 bases align to TRBD2. Trimming cost V 1 base and J 4 bases; bases outside gene matches: 0. The CDR3 totals 14 residues. Germline CDR1 SGHKS, CDR2 YYEKEE (reference sequence). This CDR3 is CASSLTSGYNEQFF. Written as DNA, the CDR3 is TGTGCCAGCAGCTTGACTAGCGGGTACAATGAGCAGTTCTTC.

The gene calls are TRBV5-1 and TRBJ1-1, with 9 bases that match TRBD1. Trimming at V came to 4 bases and at J to 1 base, leaving 5 bases not matched to a gene. The CDR3 contains 15 residues. Looked up from germline, CDR1 is SGHRS and CDR2 is YFSETQ. CDR3 sequence (DNA): TGCGCCAGCAGCAGGACAGGGGCAGAGAACACTGAAGCTTTCTTT. This codes for CASSRTGAENTEAFF. Full variable domain (rest looked up from reference TRBV5-1 and TRBJ1-1): KAGVTQTPRYLIKTRGQQVTLSCSPISGHRSVSWYQQTPGQGLQFLFEYFSETQRNKGNFPGRFSGRQFSNSRSEMNVSTLELGDSALYLCASSRTGAENTEAFFGQGTRLTVV.

This clone was seen just once. This sequence joins TRBV19 and TRBJ2-1, with D maybe TRBD2 (6 bases). The length of the CDR3 is 15 residues. The germline V gene has CDR1 LNHDA and CDR2 SQIVND (reference sequence). Trimming took 3 bases from V and 5 from J, leaving 14 bases between them. CDR3 loop: CASSMEGRVNNEQFF. In nucleotides, the CDR3 is TGTGCCAGTAGTATGGAGGGCAGGGTAAACAATGAGCAGTTCTTC.

This sequence joins TRBV5-4 and TRBJ1-1; 9 bases map to TRBD1. The V gene's germline CDR1 is SGHNT and CDR2 YYREEE (reference sequence). The CDR3 runs 15 residues. V lost 4 bases to trimming and J lost 4 bases; unmatched junction nucleotides: 8. CDR3 region: CASSPGTGMVTEAFF. The CDR3, as DNA: TGTGCCAGCAGCCCCGGGACAGGGATGGTCACTGAAGCTTTCTTT.

The genes are TRBV12-5 and TRBJ1-2, with 12 bases lining up with TRBD1. V lost 3 bases, J lost 8 bases, and 13 bases stayed unmatched. The CDR3 totals 17 residues. Germline CDR1 reads LGHNT; CDR2 reads FRNRAP. The CDR3 coding sequence is TGTGCTAGTGGTTTTGCGGTTTGGGGACAGGGGGCTGAGGGCTACACCTTC. Amino acid sequence: CASGFAVWGQGAEGYTF.